The 10 T cell receptor beta chains below all came from one sample that was sequenced in a study of T-cell reconstitution after alpha-beta-depleted transplantation in children. Overall study results and limits: Counts and diversity of T cells one year after transplant came mostly from newly produced T cells.

Unique molecular identifiers were incorporated into the prepared TCRbeta library. TCRdb processed the PCR reads anew with MiXCR; each CDR3 protein has one entry. This table holds fewer than 350,000 distinct CDR3 sequences, over 7.5% found once. For these receptors, no antigen is known. The sample here was peripheral blood, taken 360 days after TCRalphabeta/CD19-depleted stem cell transplant. The source is a female patient aged 2 to 10 who had a stem cell transplant for Fanconi anemia, so the T cells may come from the graft donor.

This clonotype has ten or more counts. This chain links TRBV10-3 with TRBJ2-7; perhaps TRBD2 as D (5 bases). Trimming removed 6 bases from V and 1 base from J, with 10 bases in between. Germline values: CDR1 ENHRY, CDR2 SYGVKD. There are 13 residues in the CDR3. CDR3 residues: CAISRTGSYEQYF. The CDR3 DNA reads TGTGCCATCAGCCGGACTGGTTCCTACGAGCAGTACTTC.

This chain links TRBV20-1 with TRBJ1-1, with D unresolved. This CDR3 is built from 12 residues. V dropped 3 bases and J dropped 8 bases, with 13 bases sitting between them. Germline V CDR1 and CDR2: DFQATT, SNEGSKA (reference sequence). CDR3 in DNA: TGCAGTGCTAGTTATTCTACAACAGAAGCTTTCTTT. As protein: CSASYSTTEAFF.

This clonotype was seen ten or more times. V and J are TRBV6-2 or TRBV6-3 and TRBJ1-6; D gene uncertain. Germline V gene lookup returns CDR1 MNHEY and CDR2 SVGEGT. Trimming shortened V by 0 bases and J by 9 bases, and 15 bases separated the two germline ends. CDR3 length: 16 residues. Here the CDR3 reads CASSYSAGILGSPLHF. The CDR3 nucleotides are TGTGCCAGCAGTTACTCTGCCGGTATTCTGGGTTCACCCCTCCACTTT.

The chain joins TRBV6-2 or TRBV6-3 to TRBJ1-5; 12 bases map to TRBD1. CDR3 length equals 17 residues. Trimming at V came to 1 base and at J to 6 bases, leaving 7 bases not matched to a gene. Germline-derived CDR1 and CDR2 are MNHEY and SVGEGT. CDR3 sequence reads: CASSYWTGTGGLQPQHF. The CDR3, as DNA: TGTGCCAGCAGTTACTGGACCGGGACAGGGGGCCTTCAGCCCCAGCATTTT.

This clonotype was found a few times. This chain's CDR3 is CASSQGTGETGYGYTF. The CDR3 region has the DNA TGCGCCAGCAGCCAAGGTACAGGGGAGACCGGCTATGGCTACACCTTC. The V call is TRBV4-3, the J call TRBJ1-2, with 7 bases fitting TRBD1. The ends lost 1 base at V and 4 bases at J; junction bases unmatched: 9. The CDR3 contains 16 residues. Germline CDR1 and CDR2: LGHNA and YSLEER.

This clonotype has a count of ten or more. The chain carries TRBV7-9 and TRBJ2-3, with a possible D match to TRBD1 (6 bases). This CDR3 spans 15 amino acids. V shed 6 bases and J shed 0 bases, with 13 bases lying between them. Germline V lookup: CDR1 SEHNR, CDR2 FQNEAQ (reference sequence). The CDR3 is CASRTTGASTDTQYF. CDR3 DNA sequence: TGTGCCAGCAGAACGACAGGTGCTAGCACAGATACGCAGTATTTT.

This clonotype was detected a few times. V gene TRBV2 combines with J gene TRBJ2-5; D gene uncertain. This CDR3 contains 13 residues. V lost 7 bases to trimming and J lost 2 bases, with 11 bases between them. Germline V lookup: CDR1 SNHLY, CDR2 FYNNEI. CDR3 in amino acids: CASKWTEQETQYF. DNA for the CDR3: TGTGCCAGCAAATGGACCGAGCAAGAGACCCAGTACTTC.

This clonotype showed up many times. The V call is TRBV5-1, the J call TRBJ1-2; 10 nucleotides match TRBD1. CDR3 length: 14 amino acids. Germline V gene lookup returns CDR1 SGHRS and CDR2 YFSETQ. The J segment lost 6 bases and the V segment lost 4 bases, leaving 6 bases of the junction unmatched. CDR3 loop: CASSTWDRGDGYTF. Written as DNA, the CDR3 is TGCGCCAGCAGCACCTGGGACAGGGGAGATGGCTACACCTTC.

At least ten counts were recorded for this clonotype. The J gene is TRBJ1-1, the V gene TRBV29-1; a weak D match, TRBD1 (6 bases). The CDR3 extends over 13 amino acids. V gave up 7 bases and J gave up 1 base, with 13 bases separating them. Germline values: CDR1 SQVTM, CDR2 ANQGSEA. The CDR3 loop is CSARGQSNTEAFF. CDR3 DNA: TGCAGCGCCCGGGGACAATCGAACACTGAAGCTTTCTTT.

This clonotype came up many times. The chain has TRBV12-3 or TRBV12-4 and TRBJ2-7; 13 nucleotides line up with TRBD2. CDR3 length equals 17 residues. V gave up 5 bases and J gave up 3 bases; unmatched junction bases: 10. CDR3 coding DNA: TGTGCCAGCAGTCCGGGACTAGCGGGAATCAAATACTACGAGCAGTACTTC. Its translation: CASSPGLAGIKYYEQYF.